This record covers a single T cell receptor (beta chain). These data come from a study of blood T cell repertoires in COVID-19. Study in general: In each case, the material was cDNA or gDNA derived from T cells, B-cell-depleted T cells, or PBMCs.

Per germline, CDR1 MDHEN and CDR2 SYDVKM. The CDR3 has 15 amino acids. The J segment lost 1 base and the V segment lost 6 bases, leaving 7 bases of the junction unmatched. The table came from immunoSEQ multiplex PCR; TCRdb's copy has only in-frame clones and leaves some out. The sample has about 78,000 clones, around 86% seen once. The clonotype was recovered from a man aged 45-60 years with active or convalescent COVID-19. Sequenced input: peripheral blood. The V call is TRBV28, the J call TRBJ1-2; TRBD1 aligns across 8 bases. The CDR3 sequence is CASSMTGDHNYGYTF. CDR3 bases: TGTGCCAGCAGCATGACAGGGGACCATAACTATGGCTACACCTTC.